This TCR beta chain originates from a study of blood T cell repertoires in COVID-19. Study at large: Some COVID-19 samples were acute and others convalescent; all came from the United States, Italy and Spain. PBMCs, B-cell-depleted T cells, or T cells were the source of the cDNA or gDNA that made up the material.

Per the original methods: Using reference gene primer amplification, nucleated cell counts were estimated. Sequenced by immunoSEQ multiplex PCR; TCRdb stores in-frame clones only, minus some. D and trimming come from the DNA, and the V and J calls and clone size come from that table. The data hold about 89,000 clones, with around 72% observed a single time. The CDR3 extends over 15 amino acids. V lost 1 base and J lost 4; bases outside the gene matches: 0. The germline V gene has CDR1 LGHNA and CDR2 YSLEER. This clone was observed a single time. A much larger clonotype is one base distant, so this may be a read error.

The source is a woman at least 80 years old with acute or convalescent COVID-19. Sample: peripheral blood. V usage is TRBV4-3 and J usage is TRBJ2-1; 11 bases are shared with TRBD2. The DNA of the CDR3 is TGCGCCAGCAGCCAAGCTAGCGGGGGGTACAATGAGCAGTTCTTC. Encoded protein: CASSQASGGYNEQFF.